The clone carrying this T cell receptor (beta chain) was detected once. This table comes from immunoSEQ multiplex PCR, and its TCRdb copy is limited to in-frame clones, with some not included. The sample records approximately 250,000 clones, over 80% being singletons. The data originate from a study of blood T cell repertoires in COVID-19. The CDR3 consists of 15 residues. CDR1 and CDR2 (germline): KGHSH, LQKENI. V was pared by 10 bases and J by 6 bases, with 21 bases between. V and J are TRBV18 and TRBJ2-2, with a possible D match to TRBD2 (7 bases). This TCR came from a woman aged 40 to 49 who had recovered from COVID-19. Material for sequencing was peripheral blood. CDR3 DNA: TGTGCCAACCTAAGACGAGGGGGGGGCCCCGGGGAGCTGTTTTTT. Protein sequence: CANLRRGGGPGELFF.